These T cell receptor beta chains were read from a single sample in a study of CD8 T cells in ankylosing spondylitis. TCRdb reprocessed the 5' RACE reads with MiXCR, giving one entry per CDR3 protein. Seen here are roughly 230,000 distinct CDR3 sequences, under 12% observed once, and the top ten hold about 3%. Sequencing used blood, either unsorted or a sorted T cell fraction (not recorded which). These receptors were collected from a male donor with ankylosing spondylitis or in good health (not recorded which). CDR3s include the opening cysteine and the closing phenylalanine or tryptophan. A D gene is named only where the DNA matches it firmly. The size of a clone is reported for some rows only, either as once, few or many, or as a class for expanded clones.

v_gene	d_gene	abundance	len	j_gene	CDR3aa	CDR3nt
TRBV5-1	TRBD1	many	13	TRBJ1-1	CASSLRRDREAFF	TGCGCCAGCAGCTTAAGGAGGGACAGGGAAGCTTTCTTT
TRBV11-3	TRBD2	many	17	TRBJ2-1	CASSLDSAGGLGNEQFF	TGTGCCAGCAGCTTAGATTCGGCGGGGGGGCTGGGGAATGAGCAGTTCTTC
TRBV9	NA	many	12	TRBJ1-3	CASSDQDLTIYF	TGTGCCAGCAGCGACCAGGACCTCACCATATATTTT
TRBV21-1	NA	many	16	TRBJ2-7	CASSSPGVVQSYEQYF	TGTGCCAGCAGCTCCCCAGGGGTGGTACAGTCCTACGAGCAGTACTTC
TRBV7-2	TRBD2	many	14	TRBJ2-7	CASSLSGGYNEQYF	TGTGCCAGCAGCCTTAGCGGGGGGTATAACGAGCAGTACTTC
TRBV29-1	TRBD2	many	17	TRBJ2-1	CSVGLAGGKSISGEQFF	TGCAGCGTTGGACTAGCGGGAGGTAAATCGATTTCTGGTGAGCAGTTCTTC
TRBV7-9	NA	few	16	TRBJ2-4	CASSLGHLGAKNIQYF	TGTGCCAGCAGCTTAGGACATCTCGGGGCCAAAAACATTCAGTACTTC
TRBV30	NA	many	15	TRBJ1-4	CAWSVGQGFNEKLFF	TGTGCCTGGAGTGTCGGTCAGGGCTTTAATGAAAAACTGTTTTTT
TRBV15	NA	many	15	TRBJ2-1	CATSRDRTVVAEQFF	TGTGCCACCAGCAGAGATAGGACAGTGGTCGCGGAGCAGTTCTTC
TRBV25-1	TRBD1	many	13	TRBJ1-3	CASGRQGGNTIYF	TGTGCCAGCGGTCGACAGGGTGGAAACACCATATATTTT
TRBV27	NA	few	18	TRBJ2-2	CASSSPPDRSSGTGELFF	TGTGCCAGCAGTTCTCCCCCCGACAGGAGTTCGGGCACCGGGGAGCTGTTTTTT
TRBV10-3	TRBD1	few	17	TRBJ2-4	CAIGGSGGSQAKNIQYF	TGTGCCATCGGTGGGTCAGGGGGTTCTCAAGCCAAAAACATTCAGTACTTC
TRBV20-1	NA	many	12	TRBJ2-1	CSARLLNNEQFF	TGCAGTGCTAGACTTCTCAACAATGAGCAGTTCTTC
TRBV4-2	TRBD2	many	16	TRBJ2-2	CASSQHSRGDTGELFF	TGTGCCAGCAGCCAACATTCCCGGGGGGACACCGGGGAGCTGTTTTTT
TRBV25-1	NA	many	15	TRBJ1-3	CASSEGGVGGNTIYF	TGTGCCAGCAGTGAAGGGGGTGTAGGGGGAAACACCATATATTTT
TRBV25-1	NA	many	11	TRBJ2-1	CASTRLGEQFF	TGTGCCAGCACCCGCCTGGGTGAGCAGTTCTTC
TRBV20-1	NA	many	12	TRBJ2-5	CSARPVVATQYF	TGCAGTGCTAGGCCTGTTGTCGCGACCCAGTACTTC
TRBV27	NA	many	15	TRBJ2-7	CASSLAAVSSYEQYF	TGTGCCAGCAGTTTGGCGGCAGTCAGCTCCTACGAGCAGTACTTC
TRBV25-1	TRBD1	few	14	TRBJ1-1	CASRRQGEGTEAFF	TGTGCCAGCCGAAGACAGGGGGAAGGGACTGAAGCTTTCTTT
TRBV6-1	NA	many	16	TRBJ2-1	CASSEWRGNSYNEQFF	TGTGCCAGCAGTGAATGGCGGGGCAACTCCTACAATGAGCAGTTCTTC
TRBV6-1	NA	few	13	TRBJ1-5	CASSLEGQTPQHF	TGTGCCAGCAGTCTAGAAGGGCAAACCCCCCAGCATTTT
TRBV6-1	TRBD1	NA	12	TRBJ2-7	CATLDRGREQYF	TGTGCCACTCTTGACAGGGGACGCGAGCAGTACTTC
TRBV5-1	NA	NA	14	TRBJ2-1	CASGQGLAIDEQFF	TGCGCCAGCGGACAGGGACTAGCAATCGATGAGCAGTTCTTC
TRBV6-5	NA	few	15	TRBJ1-1	CASSSLSWGDTEAFF	TGTGCCAGCAGTTCCCTCTCCTGGGGGGACACTGAAGCTTTCTTT
TRBV18	TRBD1	few	15	TRBJ2-7	CASSPRRTGDYEQYF	TGTGCCAGCTCACCACGGCGGACAGGGGACTACGAGCAGTACTTC
TRBV7-2	TRBD1	many	15	TRBJ1-3	CASSVGTGAGNTIYF	TGTGCCAGCAGCGTCGGGACAGGGGCAGGAAACACCATATATTTT
TRBV5-1	NA	many	14	TRBJ2-3	CASSLEGRGDTQYF	TGCGCCAGCAGCTTGGAAGGGAGAGGAGATACGCAGTATTTT